Listed below are T cell receptor beta chains from one sample, sequenced in a study of T cell changes during pregnancy in multiple sclerosis. The table came from immunoSEQ multiplex PCR; TCRdb's copy has only in-frame clones and leaves some out. The table lists 40,000 to 55,000 clones, around 90% of them singletons, with 0.65% to 0.9% in the top ten. This sample comprised CD4+ T cells from peripheral blood mononuclear cells, obtained before pregnancy. Receptor source: a female donor with multiple sclerosis, enrolled in a pregnancy study. The CDR3 runs from the conserved cysteine through the conserved F or W. Each record gives: V gene, clone size, J gene, CDR3 protein. The listing skips clone size in some rows; elsewhere it reads once, few, many or a size class.

TRBV5-1	.	TRBJ2-1	CASSPDQGLGDNEQFF
TRBV10-1	.	TRBJ2-7	CASSECRGPYEQYF
TRBV19	once	TRBJ1-2	CASSPGQGTYGYTF
TRBV2	.	TRBJ1-6	CASSVRTYNSPLHF
TRBV5-4	few	TRBJ1-1	CASSRSGNTEAFF
TRBV18	.	TRBJ2-1	CASSPLGGSSYNEQFF
TRBV27	.	TRBJ2-7	CASSIGQGYTYEQYF
TRBV7-3	.	TRBJ2-1	CASSRLAGADEQFF
TRBV4-2	.	TRBJ1-4	CASSQLKGQLINEKLFF
TRBV5-1	.	TRBJ2-1	CASSLGGLAGINEQFF
TRBV27	.	TRBJ1-1	CASSLSRRATEAFF
TRBV11-2	.	TRBJ2-3	CASSLEGSGGTDTQYF
TRBV5-1	.	TRBJ1-5	CASSLGPGLAQPQHF
TRBV30	.	TRBJ1-4	CALAPTNEKLFF
TRBV6-6	.	TRBJ1-2	CASTLTANYGYTF
TRBV18	.	TRBJ2-1	CASSPMTSGSYEQFF
TRBV6-5	.	TRBJ1-1	CASRTIQGGGTEAFF
TRBV27	once	TRBJ1-5	CASSPRTGAGNQPQHF
TRBV11-2	.	TRBJ2-7	CASSSGTVYEQYF
TRBV2	.	TRBJ2-1	CASSSTSGSFSDEQFF
TRBV6-5	.	TRBJ2-2	CASRRQVFTGELFF
TRBV29-1	.	TRBJ1-1	CSVESGGSPEAFF
TRBV6-5	.	TRBJ2-7	CASSYYRGVPSYEQYF
TRBV5-4	.	TRBJ2-2	CASSLYALEVGELFF
TRBV6-1	.	TRBJ2-6	CASNRDSGANVLTF
TRBV30	.	TRBJ1-2	CAWSGGDRRLGYTF
TRBV6-6	.	TRBJ2-3	CASSYGPEGGTDTQYF
TRBV27	.	TRBJ2-5	CASSLGAREQETQYF
TRBV2	.	TRBJ2-3	CASRVTRSDTQYF
TRBV7-9	.	TRBJ2-7	CASSLVGRGRAEQYF
TRBV5-1	.	TRBJ2-3	CASSLEILTDTQYF
TRBV5-4	.	TRBJ2-5	CASSLAGGGRETQYF
TRBV28	.	TRBJ2-4	CASSDSGRLLHF
TRBV4-1	.	TRBJ1-1	CASSQGGGGYARAFF
TRBV25-1	once	TRBJ1-2	CASSEWQGDYGYTF